One and the same sample provided the 23 T cell receptor beta chains below, sequenced in a study of T cells in Graves' hyperthyroidism and ophthalmopathy. Regions amplified from RNA transcripts were the TCR beta CDR3 regions. First-round RT-PCR targeting the TCR CDR3 was performed with the HTBI primer set. TCRdb reprocessed the multiplex PCR reads via MiXCR and lists one record per CDR3 protein. The repertoire consists of around 700,000 distinct CDR3 sequences, with around 19% occurring once and the leading ten covering roughly 17%. Sequenced: blood. The receptors shown here come from a woman aged 45-65 years with Graves' hyperthyroidism that later progressed to Graves' ophthalmopathy.

There are a few counts of this clonotype. The chain has TRBV5-1 and TRBJ2-6, with TRBD1 matching 10 bases. V was clipped by 3 bases and J by 1 base; unmatched bases: 7. The CDR3 runs to 18 residues. The germline V gene has CDR1 SGHRS and CDR2 YFSETQ. The CDR3: CASSSTRTGGSGANVLTF. For the CDR3, the DNA is TGCGCCAGCAGCTCAACCAGGACAGGGGGGTCTGGGGCCAACGTCCTGACTTTC.

V usage is TRBV9 and J usage is TRBJ2-1, with 8 bases that match TRBD2. This CDR3 has 15 amino acids. The germline V gene has CDR1 SGDLS and CDR2 YYNGEE. V gave up 2 bases and J gave up 5 bases; unmatched junction bases: 6. CDR3 sequence reads: CASSVLGGADNEQFF. The CDR3 DNA reads TGTGCCAGCAGCGTCCTCGGGGGGGCGGACAATGAGCAGTTCTTC.

This clonotype was seen a few times. This chain connects TRBV6-5 to TRBJ1-2; no reliable D call. This CDR3 has 13 amino acids. Germline CDR1 reads MNHEY; CDR2 reads SVGAGI. The V and J ends lost 2 bases and 4 bases respectively, with 8 bases between them. This chain's CDR3 is CASSYEASYGYTF. In DNA form, the CDR3 reads TGTGCCAGCAGTTACGAGGCCAGCTATGGCTACACCTTC.

With regard to this clonotype: Since the CDR3 does not end with the conserved phenylalanine or tryptophan, this likely comes from a read error. The chain combines TRBV20-1 with TRBJ2-5; D is undetermined. CDR1 is DFQATT and CDR2 is SNEGSKA in the germline V gene (reference sequence). The CDR3 has 14 residues. The germline V and J ends were trimmed by 2 bases and 1 base, with 11 bases remaining between them. CDR3 protein: CSARFPRLQETQYS. CDR3 DNA sequence: TGCAGTGCTAGATTCCCGCGACTCCAAGAGACCCAGTACTCC.

The V and J genes are TRBV12-3 or TRBV12-4 and TRBJ2-2; a weak D match, TRBD1 (6 bases). This CDR3 has 15 amino acids. The germline V and J ends were trimmed by 6 bases and 7 bases, with 18 bases remaining between them. The CDR3 DNA reads TGTGCCAGCAGCCAGCCCAGGGGAACAGTCGGGGAGCTGTTTTTT. Amino acid sequence: CASSQPRGTVGELFF.

This clonotype was counted a few times. This may come from a read error, since a much larger clone is one base off. CDR3 sequence: CASRDRDYNEQFF. CDR3 DNA sequence: TGTGCCAGCAGGGACAGGGACTACAATGAGCAGTTCTTC. The chain joins TRBV27 to TRBJ2-1, with 8 nucleotides matching TRBD1. The trim removed 6 bases at V and 3 bases at J, leaving 1 base unmatched. Germline V lookup: CDR1 MNHEY, CDR2 SMNVEV (reference sequence). This CDR3 is built from 13 residues.

The chain joins TRBV20-1 to TRBJ1-5; 9 nucleotides align to TRBD1. V lost 4 bases and J lost 4; bases outside the gene matches: 5. Per germline, CDR1 DFQATT and CDR2 SNEGSKA (reference sequence). CDR3 length: 14 amino acids. The CDR3, as DNA: TGCAGTGCTATGGACAGGGGTCATAATCAGCCCCAGCATTTT. This gives the protein CSAMDRGHNQPQHF.

This chain links TRBV20-1 with TRBJ2-3, with 12 bases lining up with TRBD2. This CDR3 region has 14 residues. Germline V gene lookup returns CDR1 DFQATT and CDR2 SNEGSKA (reference sequence). J lost 5 bases, V lost 5 bases, and 5 bases had no gene match. CDR3 loop: CSAELAGGQDTQYF. CDR3 nucleotides: TGCAGTGCTGAGCTAGCGGGGGGGCAAGATACGCAGTATTTT.

The sample holds a few counts of this clonotype. The chain employs TRBV24-1 and TRBJ2-2; 7 bases align to TRBD1. The germline gives CDR1 KGHDR, CDR2 SFDVKD. This CDR3 comprises 15 residues. The V segment lost 4 bases and the J segment 1 base; nucleotides outside the gene matches: 2. The CDR3: CATSDRDRNTGELFF. CDR3 nucleotide sequence: TGTGCCACCAGTGACCGGGACAGGAACACCGGGGAGCTGTTTTTT.

There are many counts of this clonotype. The genes are TRBV3-1 and TRBJ2-3; D is ambiguous. The germline gives CDR1 LGHDT, CDR2 YNNKEL (reference sequence). This CDR3 has 15 residues. Trimming took 0 bases from V and 1 from J, leaving 8 bases between them. The CDR3 nucleotides are TGTGCCAGCAGCCAAGAAGTTGGGGGCACAGATACGCAGTATTTT. Residues: CASSQEVGGTDTQYF.

The sample holds many counts of this clonotype. This sequence joins TRBV12-3 or TRBV12-4 and TRBJ2-5; D is undetermined. The V and J ends lost 5 bases and 0 bases respectively, with 10 bases between them. This CDR3 comprises 14 residues. CDR3 coding DNA: TGTGCCAGCAGTCCCGACTCGTACCAAGAGACCCAGTACTTC. Its protein is CASSPDSYQETQYF.

This clonotype has ten or more counts. The chain joins TRBV5-1 to TRBJ2-3, with 9 bases aligning to TRBD1. The CDR3 covers 17 residues. V lost 4 bases, J lost 2 bases, and 11 bases stayed unmatched. Germline lookup yields CDR1 SGHRS and CDR2 YFSETQ. This chain's CDR3 is CASSHGTGRANTDTQYF. The CDR3 bases are TGCGCCAGCAGCCACGGGACAGGGCGGGCCAACACAGATACGCAGTATTTT.

This clonotype was seen repeatedly, ten times or more. V is TRBV20-1 and J is TRBJ1-1; D may be TRBD1 (5 bases). V was pared by 6 bases and J by 6 bases, with 11 bases between. From germline, CDR1 is DFQATT and CDR2 SNEGSKA (reference sequence). The CDR3 runs to 11 residues. CDR3 loop: CSARRDPEAFF. CDR3 DNA: TGCAGTGCCCGCAGGGACCCTGAAGCTTTCTTT.

Many counts were recorded for this clonotype. The rearrangement uses TRBV7-9 and TRBJ2-3; 8 bases match TRBD2. CDR1 is SEHNR and CDR2 is FQNEAQ in the germline V gene (reference sequence). The CDR3 totals 15 residues. J was trimmed by 4 bases and V by 3 bases; bases with no gene match: 6. The CDR3 region has the DNA TGTGCCAGCAGCTTCGGAGCGGGAGCTGCAGATACGCAGTATTTT. It codes for CASSFGAGAADTQYF.

V is TRBV24-1 and J is TRBJ1-2; D is uncertain. The V gene's germline CDR1 is KGHDR and CDR2 SFDVKD. The CDR3 is 13 amino acids. V lost 3 bases, J lost 0 bases, and 4 bases lay in between. The CDR3 sequence: CATSDGANYGYTF. The CDR3 nucleotides read TGTGCCACCAGTGATGGAGCTAACTATGGCTACACCTTC.

This chain joins TRBV6-1 and TRBJ2-5; D is ambiguous. V was trimmed by 6 bases and J by 2 bases, leaving 7 bases between them. The CDR3 length is 12 residues. Germline CDR1 and CDR2: MNHNS and SASEGT. The CDR3 sequence: CASRVTQETQYF. CDR3 DNA: TGTGCCAGCAGGGTGACACAAGAGACCCAGTACTTC.

A note on this clonotype: A read error is possible here, since a much larger clone lies one base away. The chain combines TRBV11-2 with TRBJ2-2; 9 bases agree with TRBD1. Germline values: CDR1 SGHAT, CDR2 FQNNGV. The CDR3 has 17 amino acids. This CDR3 reads CARSYPRDRENTGELFF. CDR3 coding DNA: TGTGCCAGAAGCTACCCTCGGGACAGGGAAAACACCGGGGAGCTGTTTTTT. The complete variable domain, with remaining parts taken from reference TRBV11-2 and TRBJ2-2, reads EAGVAQSPRYKIIEKRQSVAFWCNPISGHATLYWYQQILGQGPKLLIQFQNNGVVDDSQLPKDRFSAERLKGVDSTLKIQPAKLEDSAVYLCARSYPRDRENTGELFFGEGSRLTVL.

This clonotype was observed a handful of times. The chain recombines TRBV3-1 with TRBJ1-2; D is unresolved. V was shortened by 0 bases and J by 4 bases, with 15 bases between the two germline ends. The CDR3 totals 16 residues. CDR1 and CDR2 (germline): LGHDT, YNNKEL (reference sequence). CDR3 loop: CASSQDVPTEFYGYTF. CDR3 DNA sequence: TGTGCCAGCAGCCAAGACGTCCCGACGGAATTCTATGGCTACACCTTC.

This clonotype showed up many times. The chain has TRBV5-1 and TRBJ2-1; D possibly corresponds to TRBD1 (6 bases). Trimming shortened V by 1 base and J by 7 bases, and 18 bases separated the two germline ends. The CDR3 covers 16 residues. Germline V CDR1 and CDR2: SGHRS, YFSETQ. This CDR3 is CASSLQGPHDSNEQFF. The CDR3 nucleotides are TGCGCCAGCAGCTTGCAGGGGCCTCACGATTCGAATGAGCAGTTCTTC.

The sample holds a few counts of this clonotype. The gene calls are TRBV9 and TRBJ1-5; maybe TRBD1 (5 bases). CDR3 size: 14 residues. Deletions cut 0 bases from V and 6 bases from J, with 10 bases between. CDR1 is SGDLS and CDR2 is YYNGEE in the germline V gene. DNA for the CDR3: TGTGCCAGCAGCGTAGGGGGGGGGAGTCAGCCCCAGCATTTT. This encodes CASSVGGGSQPQHF.

The chain couples TRBV10-2 to TRBJ1-1, with D possibly TRBD1 on 5 matching bases. V shed 10 bases and J shed 2 bases, with 17 bases lying between them. The length of the CDR3 is 14 residues. The germline V gene encodes CDR1 WSHSY and CDR2 SAAADI. This CDR3 is CATSLGPHNTEAFF. In DNA, the CDR3 is TGCGCCACCTCCTTGGGACCGCACAACACTGAAGCTTTCTTT.

This clonotype was seen at least ten times. The chain links TRBV27 to TRBJ1-2; tentative D call: TRBD1 (6 bases). Deletions cut 2 bases from V and 5 bases from J, with 9 bases between. The CDR3 contains 13 residues. Germline CDR1 and CDR2: MNHEY and SMNVEV (reference sequence). The CDR3 here is CASSLTRGYGYTF. CDR3 DNA sequence: TGTGCCAGCAGTTTAACCAGGGGATATGGCTACACCTTC.

This chain uses TRBV6-1 with TRBJ1-2; no clear D. V gave up 1 base and J gave up 4 bases, with 7 bases separating them. Germline-derived CDR1 and CDR2 are MNHNS and SASEGT. This CDR3 has 13 residues. CDR3 sequence reads: CASSEVGSYGYTF. Here the CDR3 DNA reads TGTGCCAGCAGTGAAGTAGGGTCCTATGGCTACACCTTC.